Reported below is one T cell receptor beta chain. Its cognate antigen is unknown. This sample is part of a study of T cell responses to AZD1222 COVID-19 vaccine. General observations from the study: The donor group comprised mostly white British people and more females; the analysis possibly underestimated clonal diversity. It was only after the peak T cell response that any repertoires were sampled.

The table came from immunoSEQ multiplex PCR; TCRdb's copy has only in-frame clones and leaves some out. This sample has about 100,000 clones; around nine tenths occur once, and the top ten carry roughly 1.7%. This receptor was identified in an adult in good health. The source was peripheral blood, collected on day 0 of AZD1222 vaccination.

CDR3 sequence reads: CASSSSGANVLTF. CDR3 nucleotides: TGTGCCAGCAGCTCCTCTGGGGCCAACGTCCTGACTTTC. The chain links TRBV9 to TRBJ2-6, with D unresolved. V was clipped by 4 bases and J by 0 bases, with 2 bases between them. The CDR3 is 13 amino acids. Germline V CDR1 and CDR2: SGDLS, YYNGEE.